This entry lists 14 T cell receptor beta chains sequenced from one sample in a study of T-cell reconstitution after alpha-beta-depleted transplantation in children. Unique molecular identifiers featured in how the TCRbeta library was prepared. TCRdb passed the PCR reads through MiXCR, listing each CDR3 protein once. The data contain fewer than 750,000 distinct CDR3 sequences, roughly 23% of them singletons. The sample here was PBMCs, mostly from graft donor cells, taken 360 days after TCRalphabeta/CD19-depleted stem cell transplant. These receptors originate from a boy less than two years old who had a stem cell transplant for acute myeloid leukemia, so the T cells may come from the graft donor.

The V gene is TRBV29-1, the J gene TRBJ1-2, with unresolved D. V lost 4 bases to trimming and J lost 2 bases, with 8 bases between them. This CDR3 has 12 amino acids. CDR1 and CDR2 (germline): SQVTM, ANQGSEA. The CDR3 here is CSVAGVNYGYTF. The CDR3, as DNA: TGCAGCGTTGCAGGTGTAAACTATGGCTACACCTTC.

Points on this clonotype: At one boundary the junction diverges from the germline segment, which might be a read error. This chain uses TRBV6-5 with TRBJ2-1; D is tentatively TRBD1 or TRBD2 (5 bases each). The CDR3 extends over 15 amino acids. Germline assignment: CDR1 MNHEY and CDR2 SVGAGI. The CDR3 region has the DNA TGTGCCAGCAGTTCTCACCGGACTGGGGCCGATGAGCAGCTCTTC. As protein: CASSSHRTGADEQLF.

There are many counts of this clonotype. The J gene is TRBJ2-7, the V gene TRBV20-1; D is unclear. The CDR3 loop spans 15 amino acids. Germline V gene sequence: CDR1 DFQATT, CDR2 SNEGSKA (reference sequence). V dropped 6 bases and J dropped 2 bases, with 20 bases sitting between them. The CDR3 here is CSASPRPGPTYEQYF. DNA for the CDR3: TGCAGTGCCAGCCCGAGACCCGGGCCGACCTACGAGCAGTACTTC.

At least ten counts were recorded for this clonotype. The chain recombines TRBV12-3 or TRBV12-4 with TRBJ1-5; tentative D call: TRBD1 (5 bases). The CDR3 length is 15 residues. Trimming removed 3 bases from V and 2 bases from J, with 11 bases in between. As DNA, the CDR3 is TGTGCCAGCAGTTTCCGAGGGGATGGCAATCAGCCCCAGCATTTT. It is translated as CASSFRGDGNQPQHF.

The J gene is TRBJ2-5, the V gene TRBV6-2 or TRBV6-3; D not resolved. In germline, CDR1 is MNHEY, CDR2 SVGEGT. The CDR3 totals 15 residues. With 8 bases removed from V and 3 bases from J, the gap between germline ends came to 19 bases. This CDR3 reads CASGMNLPLKETQYF. The DNA for the CDR3 is TGTGCCAGCGGGATGAATCTACCTCTGAAAGAGACCCAGTACTTC.

Ten or more counts support this clonotype. The gene calls are TRBV20-1 and TRBJ1-5; 8 positions match TRBD1. The V gene's germline CDR1 is DFQATT and CDR2 SNEGSKA (reference sequence). V shed 2 bases and J 4 bases; nucleotides not matched to a gene: 4. The CDR3 has 14 amino acids. CDR3 nucleotides: TGCAGTGCTAGAAGGAGGACAGGGAATCAGCCCCAGCATTTT. It translates to CSARRRTGNQPQHF.

The J gene is TRBJ2-5, the V gene TRBV9, with D unresolved. V lost 0 bases to trimming and J lost 5 bases, with 14 bases between them. Germline lookup yields CDR1 SGDLS and CDR2 YYNGEE. This CDR3 is 15 amino acids long. CDR3 in amino acids: CASSVDGSSWETQYF. The CDR3 bases are TGTGCCAGCAGCGTAGATGGTAGTTCCTGGGAGACCCAGTACTTC.

This clonotype was detected a few times. This chain joins TRBV20-1 and TRBJ1-5; no reliable D call. Germline CDR1 reads DFQATT; CDR2 reads SNEGSKA (reference sequence). There are 15 residues in the CDR3. The V end was cut by 3 bases, the J end by 0 bases, with 12 bases between. CDR3: CSASGRLDSNQPQHF. CDR3 in DNA: TGCAGTGCTAGTGGACGGCTTGATAGCAATCAGCCCCAGCATTTT.

This clonotype occurred many times. J is TRBJ2-1 and V is TRBV5-1; D uncertain. Germline CDR1 and CDR2: SGHRS and YFSETQ. V lost 9 bases and J 4 bases, leaving 20 bases between the germline ends. This CDR3 has 15 residues. The CDR3 nucleotides are TGCGCCACCAAGGTTGAGCCGGAGACGTACAATGAGCAGTTCTTC. It translates to CATKVEPETYNEQFF. Using reference TRBV5-1 and TRBJ2-1 for the parts outside the CDR3, the full variable domain is KAGVTQTPRYLIKTRGQQVTLSCSPISGHRSVSWYQQTPGQGLQFLFEYFSETQRNKGNFPGRFSGRQFSNSRSEMNVSTLELGDSALYLCATKVEPETYNEQFFGPGTRLTVL.

V usage is TRBV12-3 or TRBV12-4 and J usage is TRBJ1-3; no clear D. The CDR3 extends over 14 amino acids. The ends were cut back, 3 bases at V and 1 base at J, with 7 bases in the middle. This CDR3 is CASSFDESGNTIYF. CDR3 sequence (DNA): TGTGCCAGCAGTTTTGACGAATCTGGAAACACCATATATTTT.

This clonotype occurred a few times. V gene TRBV20-1 combines with J gene TRBJ2-3; D unresolved. The CDR3 loop spans 12 amino acids. V lost 3 bases, J lost 6 bases, and 10 bases lay in between. The germline V gene has CDR1 DFQATT and CDR2 SNEGSKA (reference sequence). The chain's CDR3 is CSASPLLDTQYF. The CDR3 DNA reads TGCAGTGCTAGCCCCTTATTGGATACGCAGTATTTT.

This clonotype was counted only a few times. This rearrangement joins TRBV20-1 to TRBJ2-3; 9 bases align to TRBD2. The V and J ends lost 6 bases and 6 bases, in that order; junction bases with no gene match: 13. This CDR3 spans 15 amino acids. In germline, CDR1 is DFQATT, CDR2 SNEGSKA (reference sequence). The DNA of the CDR3 is TGCAGTGCCCCCCAGTCCGGGACTAGCCTGGATACGCAGTATTTT. Its protein product is CSAPQSGTSLDTQYF.

In nucleotides, the CDR3 is TGTGCCAGCACCCCAACAACAGGGGGGACTGAAGCTTTCTTT. It is translated as CASTPTTGGTEAFF. The chain combines TRBV6-1 with TRBJ1-1, with 8 bases matching TRBD1. Germline V gene sequence: CDR1 MNHNS, CDR2 SASEGT. The CDR3 covers 14 residues. J was trimmed by 5 bases and V by 7 bases; bases with no gene match: 9.

The table lists this clonotype with a few counts. The chain employs TRBV12-3 or TRBV12-4 and TRBJ1-3; D unresolved. Trimming removed 3 bases at V and 0 bases at J, with 9 bases between. There are 15 residues in the CDR3. The CDR3, as DNA: TGTGCCAGCAGTTTTAACTTTTTCTCTGGAAACACCATATATTTT. Protein product: CASSFNFFSGNTIYF.